A selection of T cell receptor beta chains follows, all from one sample in a study of cytomegalovirus exposure and HLA in healthy donors. Assay used: immunoSEQ multiplex PCR; TCRdb lists only in-frame clones, some missing. This sample has around 160,000 clones, with approximately 78% found just once. The specimen sequenced was PBMCs. The receptor source for this set is a man between 40 and 49 years old in good health and CMV-seropositive. Each CDR3 is given with its conserved first and last residue. Fields, in order: V gene, CDR3 length, J gene, D gene, clone size, CDR3 DNA, CDR3 protein. The D gene is left open where the match is weak. A clone size is listed for some rows: how often the clone was seen (once, few, many), or a class if it is expanded.

>TRBV4-2|17|TRBJ2-6|-|-
TGTGCCAGCAGCCAAGATCAGGGAACCACTGGGGCCAACGTCCTGACTTTC
CASSQDQGTTGANVLTF
>TRBV7-2|14|TRBJ2-5|-|-
TGTGCCAGCAGCGCAGGTGGTCTGGGAGAGACCCAGTACTTC
CASSAGGLGETQYF
>TRBV9|17|TRBJ2-7|TRBD2|-
TGTGCCAGCAGCGCTCCAGGACTAGCGGGAGGAACGGGGGAGCAGTACTTC
CASSAPGLAGGTGEQYF
>TRBV28|11|TRBJ1-2|-|-
TGTGCCAGCAGTTTATCTTATGGCTACACCTTC
CASSLSYGYTF
>TRBV5-1|14|TRBJ1-6|TRBD1|-
TGCGCCAGCAGCTTCGCTCAGGGGGATTCACCCCTCCACTTT
CASSFAQGDSPLHF
>TRBV11-3|13|TRBJ2-5|-|many
TGTGCCAGCAGTCGGGGAGATGGCGAGACCCAGTACTTC
CASSRGDGETQYF
>TRBV28|14|TRBJ1-2|-|-
TGTGCCAGCAGTTTAACAGGGTTGGATCCTGGCTACACCTTC
CASSLTGLDPGYTF
>TRBV11-2|17|TRBJ2-1|TRBD2|-
TGTGCCAGCAGCTTAAGCGGACTAGCGGTTTCCTACAATGAGCAGTTCTTC
CASSLSGLAVSYNEQFF
>TRBV5-4|16|TRBJ2-1|TRBD1|-
TGTGCCAGCAGTACTAAGGGACAGAGAACCTACAATGAGCAGTTCTTC
CASSTKGQRTYNEQFF
>TRBV19|14|TRBJ2-7|TRBD2|once
TGTGCCAGTCGGCGGGAGGGATCGTCCTACGAGCAGTACTTC
CASRREGSSYEQYF
>TRBV28|16|TRBJ2-6|-|-
TGTGCCAGCGGGTTGAGGGTAGGATCTGGGGCCAACGTCCTGACTTTC
CASGLRVGSGANVLTF
>TRBV19|15|TRBJ2-1|TRBD2|-
TGTGCCAGTAGTTCCCGGGAGGGCGGCTACAATGAGCAGTTCTTC
CASSSREGGYNEQFF
>TRBV29-1|10|TRBJ1-1|-|-
TGCAGCGTCTCCGGGGGTGAAGCTTTCTTT
CSVSGGEAFF
>TRBV30|13|TRBJ2-1|TRBD1|-
TGTGCCTGGAGTGTAAGGGACAGGGGGAATCGGCTCTTC
CAWSVRDRGNRLF
>TRBV5-6|16|TRBJ1-5|TRBD1|-
TGTGCCAGCAGCTTGGCGGGACAGGGTGACAATCAGCCCCAGCATTTT
CASSLAGQGDNQPQHF
>TRBV1|17|TRBJ2-1|-|-
TGCACCAGCAGCCACGGAAGCAGGCTAGCGGACTACAATGAGCAGTTCTTC
CTSSHGSRLADYNEQFF
>TRBV7-2|15|TRBJ1-2|TRBD1|-
TGTGCCAGCAGCTTAGTAGGGACAGGACGAGTCGGCTACACCTTC
CASSLVGTGRVGYTF
>TRBV28|17|TRBJ1-2|TRBD1|few
TGTGCCAGCGGAGCCTCGTGGGGGGACAGGGTAGACTATGGCTACACCTTC
CASGASWGDRVDYGYTF
>TRBV28|15|TRBJ1-1|-|-
TGTGCCAGCAGGAACCCCAGGGGCACGAACACTGAAGCTTTCTTT
CASRNPRGTNTEAFF
>TRBV7-9|15|TRBJ1-4|-|-
TGTGCCAGCAGCCCACCGACACTGATTAATGAAAAACTGTTTTTT
CASSPPTLINEKLFF
>TRBV5-1|18|TRBJ2-2|TRBD2|-
TGCGCCAGCAGCTTGGGACTAGCGGGAGAAAAAAGCACCGGGGAGCTGTTTTTT
CASSLGLAGEKSTGELFF
>TRBV19|15|TRBJ2-1|TRBD2|-
TGTGCCAGTAGTATTGCAGCGGGAGGGCGTAATGAGCAGTTCTTC
CASSIAAGGRNEQFF
>TRBV27|15|TRBJ2-1|TRBD2|-
TGTGCCAGCAGGTCTAGCGGGGGCAATGTCGATGAGCAGTTCTTC
CASRSSGGNVDEQFF